This T cell receptor beta chain was sequenced during a study of T cells after yellow fever vaccination. Regarding the study as a whole: Though weaker, the secondary response peaked faster, on day 5 versus 15. Among primary-vaccination clones, most reappeared after the booster, at 95% to 96% for CD4 and under 90% for CD8.

TCRdb reprocessed the 5' RACE reads via MiXCR and lists one record per CDR3 protein. The top ten clones hold 3% to 4% of a sample with roughly 320,000 distinct CDR3 sequences, about 10% of them seen once. This clonotype was counted ten times or more. As yet, its antigen is unknown. The receptor was derived from a young man who received the YFV17D yellow fever vaccine. Material: CD4+ T cells sorted from PBMCs, obtained 45 days after the yellow fever booster vaccination.

Here the CDR3 DNA reads TGCGCCAGCAGCTTGGGGGCTAGCGGTTATCCCACAGATACGCAGTATTTT. Its protein product is CASSLGASGYPTDTQYF. This sequence joins TRBV5-1 and TRBJ2-3; 7 bases line up with TRBD2. This CDR3 is built from 17 residues. J gave up 2 bases and V 0 bases, and 9 bases lay outside the gene matches. Germline V lookup: CDR1 SGHRS, CDR2 YFSETQ. The full variable domain, completed using reference TRBV5-1 and TRBJ2-3, is KAGVTQTPRYLIKTRGQQVTLSCSPISGHRSVSWYQQTPGQGLQFLFEYFSETQRNKGNFPGRFSGRQFSNSRSEMNVSTLELGDSALYLCASSLGASGYPTDTQYFGPGTRLTVL.